This T cell receptor (beta chain) emerged from a study of persistence of HIV-infected CD4 T cells. Stimulation used around 9.1 ug/mL lysate from CMV-infected fibroblasts. Memory cells lacking CD40L and CD69 with high CD45RO were sorted. Donors had CD4+ T cell counts above 400 cells/uL and were CMV-seropositive. Germline V gene sequence: CDR1 SGDLS, CDR2 YYNGEE. Trimming cost V 4 bases and J 0 bases; bases outside gene matches: 3. This CDR3 region has 15 residues. The libraries were made with immunoSEQ version 4 in survey mode. Clones were sequenced by immunoSEQ multiplex PCR, and TCRdb holds only the in-frame ones, with some missing. This sample carries around 28,000 clones, roughly 86% of them seen once, and the ten largest clones take about 4.6%. Points from the study as a whole: Compared with CD3/CD28-stimulated cells, CMV- and Gag-responding cells showed lower TCRbeta richness.

This clone is a singleton in its sample. Its antigen remains unknown. This chain uses TRBV9 with TRBJ2-3; TRBD2 aligns across 9 bases. The TCR was taken from an adult man with HIV who was CMV-seropositive. The sequenced sample was CD4+ T cells sorted from PBMCs after roughly 19-hour stimulation, obtained from a patient who received antiretroviral therapy. In DNA form, the CDR3 reads TGTGCCAGCAGCCTCAGCGGGGGGAGCACAGATACGCAGTATTTT. This codes for CASSLSGGSTDTQYF.